The 9 T cell receptor beta chains below all came from one sample that was sequenced in a study of Tregs in tolerant kidney transplant recipients. Related graft donors supplied nonmyeloablative bone marrow transplants, and mixed chimerism was transient. The repertoire was sequenced with immunoSEQ multiplex PCR; TCRdb's copy has only in-frame clones and lacks some. The top ten clones hold 1.5% to 2% of a sample with under 90,000 clones, roughly nine tenths of them seen once. The specimen was CD4+ T cells from blood (PBMCs), collected 24 months after the transplant. The receptors derive from a human patient who received a combined kidney and bone marrow transplant. These T cells may partly come from the graft donor.

The J gene is TRBJ1-4, the V gene TRBV18; 8 bases are shared with TRBD1. Trimming removed 3 bases from V and 5 bases from J; junction bases left unmatched: 5. Germline loops: CDR1 KGHSH, CDR2 LQKENI. This CDR3 has 15 residues. CDR3 coding DNA: TGTGCCAGCTCACCCGGGACAGGTTGGAATGAAAAACTGTTTTTT. It yields the protein CASSPGTGWNEKLFF.

The chain links TRBV13 to TRBJ1-3; D remains unclear. Germline V gene data show CDR1 as PRHDT and CDR2 as FYEKMQ (reference sequence). The length of the CDR3 is 15 residues. V lost 6 bases and J 0 bases, leaving 12 bases between the germline ends. CDR3 amino acids: CASSNTDFSGNTIYF. The DNA of the CDR3 is TGTGCCAGCAGTAATACAGATTTCTCTGGAAACACCATATATTTT.

The V gene is TRBV11-2, the J gene TRBJ2-7, with D perhaps TRBD1 (6 bases). Looked up from germline, CDR1 is SGHAT and CDR2 is FQNNGV. V shed 0 bases and J shed 5 bases, with 11 bases lying between them. The CDR3 contains 14 residues. The CDR3 DNA follows: TGTGCCAGCAGCTTAGACAGGGGTGTGGACGAGCAGTACTTC. Amino acids: CASSLDRGVDEQYF.

The chain carries TRBV5-1 and TRBJ2-1, with TRBD2 matching over 12 bases. V was clipped by 5 bases and J by 7 bases; unmatched bases: 7. Germline V gives CDR1 SGHRS, CDR2 YFSETQ. The CDR3 sequence is 15 residues long. The CDR3 reads CASRLAGGKGNEQFF. The CDR3 DNA reads as TGCGCCAGCAGACTAGCGGGGGGTAAAGGAAATGAGCAGTTCTTC.

The rearrangement links TRBV10-3 to TRBJ1-2; D is ambiguous. CDR3 length equals 11 residues. Germline values: CDR1 ENHRY, CDR2 SYGVKD. Trimming took 8 bases from V and 5 from J, leaving 9 bases between them. CDR3 DNA: TGTGCCATCGGAGGACCTTATGGCTACACCTTC. As protein: CAIGGPYGYTF.

Note on this clone: At one of its ends the junction is not consistent with the germline gene, which may arise from a read error. This chain links TRBV19 with TRBJ2-7, with TRBD1 matching 7 bases. Germline V gene lookup returns CDR1 LNHDA and CDR2 SQIVND (reference sequence). The CDR3 spans 14 residues. The CDR3 loop is CASRETGSSDEQYF. CDR3 in DNA: TGTGCCAGTAGAGAGACAGGGTCCTCCGACGAGCAGTACTTC.

This clone was seen once. The V and J genes are TRBV11-2 and TRBJ1-3, with 9 nucleotides matching TRBD1. The junction had 9 bases not matched to a gene; V was cut back by 5 bases and J by 4 bases. CDR3 length equals 16 residues. Germline V gene data show CDR1 as SGHAT and CDR2 as FQNNGV. The CDR3 reads CASSTRQGVHGNTIYF. The DNA for the CDR3 is TGTGCCAGCAGCACCCGACAGGGGGTTCACGGAAACACCATATATTTT.

The chain carries TRBV9 and TRBJ2-5, with D possibly TRBD1 on 5 matching bases. CDR1 is SGDLS and CDR2 is YYNGEE in the germline V gene. The CDR3 sequence is 14 residues long. The germline V and J ends were trimmed by 0 bases and 4 bases, with 10 bases remaining between them. The CDR3 region has the DNA TGTGCCAGCAGCGTAGCAGGGATGGTAGAGACCCAGTACTTC. Translated, it gives CASSVAGMVETQYF.

The chain is built from TRBV4-3 and TRBJ2-7; 7 bases agree with TRBD2. CDR1 and CDR2 from the germline V gene are LGHNA and YSLEER. V shed 1 base and J 0 bases; nucleotides not matched to a gene: 6. CDR3 length: 16 amino acids. The CDR3 bases are TGCGCCAGCAGCCAAGTTGGCGGGGGTTTCTCCTACGAGCAGTACTTC. This gives the protein CASSQVGGGFSYEQYF.